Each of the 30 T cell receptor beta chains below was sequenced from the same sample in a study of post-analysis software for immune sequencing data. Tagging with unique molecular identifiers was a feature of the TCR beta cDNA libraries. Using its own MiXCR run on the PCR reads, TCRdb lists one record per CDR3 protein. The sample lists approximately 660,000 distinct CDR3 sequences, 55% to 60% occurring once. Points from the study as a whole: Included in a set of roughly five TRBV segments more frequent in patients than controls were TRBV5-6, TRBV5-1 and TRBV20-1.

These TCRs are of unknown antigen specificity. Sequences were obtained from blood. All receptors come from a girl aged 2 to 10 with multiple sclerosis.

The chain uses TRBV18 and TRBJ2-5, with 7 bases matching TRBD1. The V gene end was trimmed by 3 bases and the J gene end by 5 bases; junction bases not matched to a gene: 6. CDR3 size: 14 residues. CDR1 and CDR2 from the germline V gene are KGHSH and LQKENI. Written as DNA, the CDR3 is TGTGCCAGCTCACCTCAGGGGGATCGGGAGACCCAGTACTTC. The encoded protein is CASSPQGDRETQYF.

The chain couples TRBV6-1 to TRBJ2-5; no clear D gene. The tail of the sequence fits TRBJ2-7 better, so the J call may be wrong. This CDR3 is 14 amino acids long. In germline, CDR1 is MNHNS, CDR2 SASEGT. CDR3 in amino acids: CASSKNEEYYEQYF. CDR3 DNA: TGTGCCAGCAGCAAAAATGAGGAGTACTACGAGCAGTACTTC.

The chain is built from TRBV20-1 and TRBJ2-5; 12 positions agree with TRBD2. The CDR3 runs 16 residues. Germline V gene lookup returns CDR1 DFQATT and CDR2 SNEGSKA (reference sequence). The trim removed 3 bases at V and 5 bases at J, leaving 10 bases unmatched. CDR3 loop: CSASPLAGGLGETQYF. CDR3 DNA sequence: TGCAGTGCTAGCCCACTAGCGGGAGGTTTGGGGGAGACCCAGTACTTC.

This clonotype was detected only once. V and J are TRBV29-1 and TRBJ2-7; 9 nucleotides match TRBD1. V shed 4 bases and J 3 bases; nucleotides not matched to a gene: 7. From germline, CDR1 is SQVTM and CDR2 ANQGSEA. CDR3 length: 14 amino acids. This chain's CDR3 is CSVGGTGSHYEQYF. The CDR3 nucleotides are TGCAGCGTTGGGGGGACAGGGAGTCACTACGAGCAGTACTTC.

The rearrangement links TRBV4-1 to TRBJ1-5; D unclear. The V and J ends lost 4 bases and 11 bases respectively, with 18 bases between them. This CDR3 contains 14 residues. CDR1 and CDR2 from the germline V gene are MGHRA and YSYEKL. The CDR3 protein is CASSLWADGRAQHF. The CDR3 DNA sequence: TGCGCCAGCAGCCTATGGGCGGACGGGCGAGCCCAGCATTTT.

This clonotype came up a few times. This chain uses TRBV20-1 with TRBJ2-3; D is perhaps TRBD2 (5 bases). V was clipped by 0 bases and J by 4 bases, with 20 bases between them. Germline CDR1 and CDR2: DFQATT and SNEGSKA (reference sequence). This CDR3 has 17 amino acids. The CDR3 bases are TGCAGTGCTAGAGAGGGAATCCTAGCAAGATGGGCAGATACGCAGTATTTT. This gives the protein CSAREGILARWADTQYF.

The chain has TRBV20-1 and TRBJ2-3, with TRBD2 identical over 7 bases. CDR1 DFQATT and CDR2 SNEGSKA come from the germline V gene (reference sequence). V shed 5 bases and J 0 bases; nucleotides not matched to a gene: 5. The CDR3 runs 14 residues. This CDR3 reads CSAYETSSTDTQYF. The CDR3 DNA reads TGCAGTGCTTACGAGACTAGCAGCACAGATACGCAGTATTTT.

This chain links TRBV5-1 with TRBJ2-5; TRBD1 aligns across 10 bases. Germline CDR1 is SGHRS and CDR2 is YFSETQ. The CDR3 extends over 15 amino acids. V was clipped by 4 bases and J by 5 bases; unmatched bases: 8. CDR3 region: CASSHGTGELETQYF. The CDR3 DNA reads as TGCGCCAGCAGCCACGGGACAGGGGAGCTTGAGACCCAGTACTTC.

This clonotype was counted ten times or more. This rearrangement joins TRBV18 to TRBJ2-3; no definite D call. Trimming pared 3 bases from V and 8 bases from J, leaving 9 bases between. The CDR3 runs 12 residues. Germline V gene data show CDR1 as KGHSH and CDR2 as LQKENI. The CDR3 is CASSPEPGTQYF. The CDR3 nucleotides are TGTGCCAGCTCACCGGAACCCGGTACGCAGTATTTT. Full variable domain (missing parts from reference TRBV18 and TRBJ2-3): NAGVMQNPRHLVRRRGQEARLRCSPMKGHSHVYWYRQLPEEGLKFMVYLQKENIIDESGMPKERFSAEFPKEGPSILRIQQVVRGDSAAYFCASSPEPGTQYFGPGTRLTVL.

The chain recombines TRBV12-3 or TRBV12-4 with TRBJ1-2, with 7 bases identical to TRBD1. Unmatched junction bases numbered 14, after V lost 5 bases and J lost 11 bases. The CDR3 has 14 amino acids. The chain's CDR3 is CASSLTTGSSWYTF. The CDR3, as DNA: TGTGCCAGCAGTCTTACGACAGGGTCATCCTGGTACACCTTC.

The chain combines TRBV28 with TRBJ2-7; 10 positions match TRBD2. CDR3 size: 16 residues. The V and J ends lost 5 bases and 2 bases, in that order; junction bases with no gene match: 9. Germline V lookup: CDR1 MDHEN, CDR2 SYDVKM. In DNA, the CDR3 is TGTGCCAGCAGTCAACCCCGGCTAGCGGGAGCCTACGAGCAGTACTTC. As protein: CASSQPRLAGAYEQYF.

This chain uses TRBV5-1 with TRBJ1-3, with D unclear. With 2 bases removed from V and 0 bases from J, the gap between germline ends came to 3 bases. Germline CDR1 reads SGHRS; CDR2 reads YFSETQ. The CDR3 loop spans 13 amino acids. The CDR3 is CASSLNSGNTIYF. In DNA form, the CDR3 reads TGCGCCAGCAGCTTAAACTCTGGAAACACCATATATTTT.

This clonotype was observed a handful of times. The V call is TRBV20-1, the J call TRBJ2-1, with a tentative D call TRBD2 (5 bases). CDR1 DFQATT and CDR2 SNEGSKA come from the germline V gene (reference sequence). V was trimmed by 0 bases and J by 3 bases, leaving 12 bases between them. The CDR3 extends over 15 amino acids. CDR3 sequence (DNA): TGCAGTGCTAGAGATAGCGAGACTGGCTACAATGAGCAGTTCTTC. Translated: CSARDSETGYNEQFF.

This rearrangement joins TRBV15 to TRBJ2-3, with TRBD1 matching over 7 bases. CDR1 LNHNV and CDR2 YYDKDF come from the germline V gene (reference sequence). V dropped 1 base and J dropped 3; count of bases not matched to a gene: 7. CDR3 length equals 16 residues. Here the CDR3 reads CATSRASRQGTDTQYF. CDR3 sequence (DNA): TGTGCCACCAGCAGAGCCTCTCGACAGGGTACAGATACGCAGTATTTT.

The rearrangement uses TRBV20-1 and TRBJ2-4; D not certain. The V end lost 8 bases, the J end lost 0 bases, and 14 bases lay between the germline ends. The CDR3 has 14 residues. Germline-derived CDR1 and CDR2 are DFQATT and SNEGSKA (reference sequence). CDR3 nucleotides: TGCAGTACTATATTCCGGCTAGCCAAAAACATTCAGTACTTC. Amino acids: CSTIFRLAKNIQYF.

CDR3 loop: CASSDRQGLAKNIQYF. CDR3 bases: TGTGCCAGCAGCGATAGACAGGGGCTAGCCAAAAACATTCAGTACTTC. The chain combines TRBV7-2 with TRBJ2-4; TRBD1 agrees at 8 bases. CDR3 length: 16 residues. V dropped 5 bases and J dropped 0; count of bases not matched to a gene: 6. Germline CDR1 SGHTA, CDR2 FQGNSA. The variable domain in full, with the rest retrieved from reference TRBV7-2 and TRBJ2-4, is GAGVSQSPSNKVTEKGKDVELRCDPISGHTALYWYRQSLGQGLEFLIYFQGNSAPDKSGLPSDRFSAERTGGSVSTLTIQRTQQEDSAVYLCASSDRQGLAKNIQYFGAGTRLSVL.

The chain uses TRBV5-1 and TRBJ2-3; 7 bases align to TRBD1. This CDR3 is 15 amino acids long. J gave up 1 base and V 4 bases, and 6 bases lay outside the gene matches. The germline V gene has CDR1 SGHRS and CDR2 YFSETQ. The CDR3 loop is CASSATGLGTDTQYF. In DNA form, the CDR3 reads TGCGCCAGCAGCGCGACAGGGCTTGGCACAGATACGCAGTATTTT.

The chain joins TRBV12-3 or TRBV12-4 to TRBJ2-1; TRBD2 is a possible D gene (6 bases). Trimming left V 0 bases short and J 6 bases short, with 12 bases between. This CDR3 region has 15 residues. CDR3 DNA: TGTGCCAGCAGTTTAGCGGGAGGAATGGTCAATGAGCAGTTCTTC. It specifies CASSLAGGMVNEQFF.

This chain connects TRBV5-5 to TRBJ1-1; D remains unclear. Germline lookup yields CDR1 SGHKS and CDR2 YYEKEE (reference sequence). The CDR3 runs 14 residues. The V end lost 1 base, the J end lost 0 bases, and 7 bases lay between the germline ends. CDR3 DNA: TGTGCCAGCAGCTTGAACATCATGAACACTGAAGCTTTCTTT. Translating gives CASSLNIMNTEAFF.

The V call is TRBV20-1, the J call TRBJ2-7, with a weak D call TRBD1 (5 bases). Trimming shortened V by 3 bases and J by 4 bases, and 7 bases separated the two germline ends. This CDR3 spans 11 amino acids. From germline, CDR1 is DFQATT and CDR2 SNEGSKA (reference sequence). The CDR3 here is CSARTEYEQYF. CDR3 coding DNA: TGCAGTGCTAGGACAGAATACGAGCAGTACTTC.

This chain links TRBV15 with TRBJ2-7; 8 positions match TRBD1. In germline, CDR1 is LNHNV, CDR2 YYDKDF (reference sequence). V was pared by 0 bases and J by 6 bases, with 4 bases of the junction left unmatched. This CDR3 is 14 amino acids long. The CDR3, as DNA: TGTGCCACCAGCAGAGATCGTACAGGGGGCGAGCAGTACTTC. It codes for CATSRDRTGGEQYF.

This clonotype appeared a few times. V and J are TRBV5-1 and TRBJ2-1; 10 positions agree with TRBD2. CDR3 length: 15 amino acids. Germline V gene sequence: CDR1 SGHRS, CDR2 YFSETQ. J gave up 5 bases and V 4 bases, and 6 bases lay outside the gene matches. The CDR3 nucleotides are TGCGCCAGCAGCCGTGCTAGCGGGGGAAACAATGAGCAGTTCTTC. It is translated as CASSRASGGNNEQFF.

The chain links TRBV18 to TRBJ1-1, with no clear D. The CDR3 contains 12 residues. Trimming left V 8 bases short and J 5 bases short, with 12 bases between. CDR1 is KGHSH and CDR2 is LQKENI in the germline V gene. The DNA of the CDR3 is TGTGCCAGCCACGGGATCGGAACTGAAGCTTTCTTT. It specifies CASHGIGTEAFF.

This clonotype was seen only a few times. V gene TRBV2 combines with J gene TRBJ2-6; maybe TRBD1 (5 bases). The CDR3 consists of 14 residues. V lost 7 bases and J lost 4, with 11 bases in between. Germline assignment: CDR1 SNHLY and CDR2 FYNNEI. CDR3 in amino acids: CASTTALGANVLTF. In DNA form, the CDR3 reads TGTGCCAGCACGACAGCTCTGGGGGCCAACGTCCTGACTTTC. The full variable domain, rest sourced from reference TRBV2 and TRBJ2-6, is EPEVTQTPSHQVTQMGQEVILRCVPISNHLYFYWYRQILGQKVEFLVSFYNNEISEKSEIFDDQFSVERPDGSNFTLKIRSTKLEDSAMYFCASTTALGANVLTFGAGSRLTVL.

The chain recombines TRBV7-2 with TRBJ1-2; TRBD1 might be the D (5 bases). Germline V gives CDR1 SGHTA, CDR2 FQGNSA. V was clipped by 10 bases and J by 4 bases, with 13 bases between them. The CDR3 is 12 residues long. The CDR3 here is CANWGNSYGYTF. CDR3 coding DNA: TGTGCCAACTGGGGGAACAGCTATGGCTACACCTTC.

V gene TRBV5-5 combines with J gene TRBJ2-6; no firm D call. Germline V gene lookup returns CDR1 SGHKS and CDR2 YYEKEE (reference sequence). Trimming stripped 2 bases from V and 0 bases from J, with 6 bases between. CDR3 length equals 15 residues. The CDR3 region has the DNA TGTGCCAGCAGCTTATTCACCTCTGGGGCCAACGTCCTGACTTTC. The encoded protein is CASSLFTSGANVLTF.

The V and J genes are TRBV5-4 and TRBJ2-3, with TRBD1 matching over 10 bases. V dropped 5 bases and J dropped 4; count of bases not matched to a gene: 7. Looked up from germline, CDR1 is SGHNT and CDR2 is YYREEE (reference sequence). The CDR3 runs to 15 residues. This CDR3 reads CASRAGDRGADTQYF. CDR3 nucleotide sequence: TGTGCCAGCAGGGCCGGGGACAGGGGTGCAGATACGCAGTATTTT.

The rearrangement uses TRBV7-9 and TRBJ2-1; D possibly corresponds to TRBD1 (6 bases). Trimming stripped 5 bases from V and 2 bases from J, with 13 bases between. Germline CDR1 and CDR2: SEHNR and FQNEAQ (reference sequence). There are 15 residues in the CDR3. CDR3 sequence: CASSADRIPYNEQFF. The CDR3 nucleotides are TGTGCCAGCAGCGCCGACAGGATTCCCTACAATGAGCAGTTCTTC.

CDR3 region: CASGLIPGLGTGRSGANVLTF. For the CDR3, the DNA is TGTGCTAGTGGTTTGATACCGGGGCTCGGGACAGGACGCTCTGGGGCCAACGTCCTGACTTTC. The rearrangement links TRBV12-5 to TRBJ2-6; 8 bases are shared with TRBD1. J was trimmed by 0 bases and V by 2 bases; bases with no gene match: 15. The CDR3 is made up of 21 amino acids. CDR1 is LGHNT and CDR2 is FRNRAP in the germline V gene.

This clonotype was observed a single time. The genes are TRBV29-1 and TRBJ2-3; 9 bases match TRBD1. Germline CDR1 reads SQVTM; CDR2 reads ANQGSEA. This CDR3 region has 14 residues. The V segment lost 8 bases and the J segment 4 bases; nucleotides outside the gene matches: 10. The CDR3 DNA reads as TGCAGCTCCCCTGCCGGGACAGGGCCAGATACGCAGTATTTT. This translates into CSSPAGTGPDTQYF.